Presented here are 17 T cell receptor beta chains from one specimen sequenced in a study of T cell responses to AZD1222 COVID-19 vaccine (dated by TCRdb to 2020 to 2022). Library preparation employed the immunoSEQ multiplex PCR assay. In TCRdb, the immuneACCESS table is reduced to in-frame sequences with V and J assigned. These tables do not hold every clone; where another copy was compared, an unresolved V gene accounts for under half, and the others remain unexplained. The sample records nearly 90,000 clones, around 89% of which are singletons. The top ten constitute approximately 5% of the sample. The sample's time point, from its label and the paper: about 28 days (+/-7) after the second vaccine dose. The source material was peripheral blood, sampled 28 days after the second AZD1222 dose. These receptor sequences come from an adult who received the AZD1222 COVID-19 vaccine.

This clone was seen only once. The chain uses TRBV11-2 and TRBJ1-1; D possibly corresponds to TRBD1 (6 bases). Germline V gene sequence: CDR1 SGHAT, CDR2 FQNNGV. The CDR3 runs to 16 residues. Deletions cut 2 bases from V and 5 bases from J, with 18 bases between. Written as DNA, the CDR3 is TGTGCCAGCAGCTTATCGGGGACCGGGGGCAGGACTGAAGCTTTCTTT. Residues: CASSLSGTGGRTEAFF.

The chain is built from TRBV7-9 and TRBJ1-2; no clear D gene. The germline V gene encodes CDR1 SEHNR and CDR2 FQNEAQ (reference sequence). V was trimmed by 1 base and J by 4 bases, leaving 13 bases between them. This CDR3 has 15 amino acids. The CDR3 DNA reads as TGTGCCAGCAGCTTAGAAGCAGCAACCCTCTATGGCTACACCTTC. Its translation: CASSLEAATLYGYTF.

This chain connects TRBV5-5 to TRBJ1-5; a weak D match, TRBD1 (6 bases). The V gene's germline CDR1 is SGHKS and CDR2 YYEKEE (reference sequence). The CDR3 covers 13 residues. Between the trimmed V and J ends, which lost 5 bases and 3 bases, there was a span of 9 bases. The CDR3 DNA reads TGTGCCAGCAGTAGACAGGTCAATCAGCCCCAGCATTTT. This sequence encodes CASSRQVNQPQHF.

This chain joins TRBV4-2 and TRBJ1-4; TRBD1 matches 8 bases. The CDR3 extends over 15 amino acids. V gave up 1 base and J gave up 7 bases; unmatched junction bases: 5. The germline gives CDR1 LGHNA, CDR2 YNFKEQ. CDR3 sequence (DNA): TGTGCCAGCAGCCAAGTTGGGACAGGAAGTGAAAAACTGTTTTTT. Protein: CASSQVGTGSEKLFF.

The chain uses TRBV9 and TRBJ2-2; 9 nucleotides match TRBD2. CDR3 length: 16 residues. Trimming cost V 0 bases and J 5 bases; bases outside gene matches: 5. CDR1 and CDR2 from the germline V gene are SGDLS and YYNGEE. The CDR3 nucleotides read TGTGCCAGCAGCGTAGGGGCTAGCGGGACAACCGGGGAGCTGTTTTTT. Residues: CASSVGASGTTGELFF. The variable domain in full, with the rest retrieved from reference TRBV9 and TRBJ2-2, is DSGVTQTPKHLITATGQRVTLRCSPRSGDLSVYWYQQSLDQGLQFLIQYYNGEERAKGNILERFSAQQFPDLHSELNLSSLELGDSALYFCASSVGASGTTGELFFGEGSRLTVL.

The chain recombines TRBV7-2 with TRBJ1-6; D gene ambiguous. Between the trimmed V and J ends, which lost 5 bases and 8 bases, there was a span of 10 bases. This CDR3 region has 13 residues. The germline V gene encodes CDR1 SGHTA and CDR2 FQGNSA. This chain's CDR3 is CASSTQRDSPLHF. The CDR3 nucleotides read TGTGCCAGCAGCACACAAAGGGATTCACCCCTCCACTTT.

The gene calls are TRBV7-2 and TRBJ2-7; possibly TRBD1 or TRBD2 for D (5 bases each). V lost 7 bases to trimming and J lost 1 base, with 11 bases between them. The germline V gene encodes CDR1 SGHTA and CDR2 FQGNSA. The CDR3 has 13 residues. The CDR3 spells CASTRGMSYEQYF. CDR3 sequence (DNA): TGTGCCAGCACACGGGGCATGTCCTACGAGCAGTACTTC.

The CDR3 reads CASSLGVATTDTQYF. In DNA, the CDR3 is TGTGCCAGCAGCTTAGGAGTAGCGACAACAGATACGCAGTATTTT. The chain has TRBV11-2 and TRBJ2-3, with a possible D match to TRBD2 (5 bases). V lost 1 base and J lost 3, with 11 bases in between. This CDR3 spans 15 amino acids. Germline V lookup: CDR1 SGHAT, CDR2 FQNNGV. Supplemented by reference TRBV11-2 and TRBJ2-3, the full variable domain reads EAGVAQSPRYKIIEKRQSVAFWCNPISGHATLYWYQQILGQGPKLLIQFQNNGVVDDSQLPKDRFSAERLKGVDSTLKIQPAKLEDSAVYLCASSLGVATTDTQYFGPGTRLTVL.

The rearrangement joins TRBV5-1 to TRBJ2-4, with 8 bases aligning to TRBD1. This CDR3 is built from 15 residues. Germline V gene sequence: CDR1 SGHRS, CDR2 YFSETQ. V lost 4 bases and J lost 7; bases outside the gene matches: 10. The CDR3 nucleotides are TGCGCCAGCAGCGAGCAGACAGGGGATGGGAACATTCAGTACTTC. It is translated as CASSEQTGDGNIQYF.

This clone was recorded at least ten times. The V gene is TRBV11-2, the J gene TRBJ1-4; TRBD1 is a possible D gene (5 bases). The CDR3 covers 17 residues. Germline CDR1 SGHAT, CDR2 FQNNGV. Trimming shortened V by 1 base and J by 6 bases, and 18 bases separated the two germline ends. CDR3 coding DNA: TGTGCCAGCAGCTTAGGGGTCAGGGAAAGGGTAGATGAAAAACTGTTTTTT. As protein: CASSLGVRERVDEKLFF.

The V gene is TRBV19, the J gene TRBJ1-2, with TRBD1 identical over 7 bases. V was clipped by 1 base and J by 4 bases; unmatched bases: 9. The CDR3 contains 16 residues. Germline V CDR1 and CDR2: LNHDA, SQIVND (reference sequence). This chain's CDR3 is CASSIGRDSGVYGYTF. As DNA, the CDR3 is TGTGCCAGTAGTATAGGACGGGACAGCGGCGTCTATGGCTACACCTTC.

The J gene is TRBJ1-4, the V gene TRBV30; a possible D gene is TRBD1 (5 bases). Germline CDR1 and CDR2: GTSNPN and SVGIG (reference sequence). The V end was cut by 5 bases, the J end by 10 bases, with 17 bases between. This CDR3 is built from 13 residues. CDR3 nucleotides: TGTGCCTGGGCCGGGACGTCCGCGGGAAAACTGTTTTTT. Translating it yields CAWAGTSAGKLFF.

The DNA for the CDR3 is TGCGCCAGCAGCTTAGGGACAGGGGGTTACAATGAGCAGTTCTTC. The encoded protein is CASSLGTGGYNEQFF. This chain uses TRBV5-1 with TRBJ2-1; TRBD1 agrees at 11 bases. The V gene's germline CDR1 is SGHRS and CDR2 YFSETQ. V trimming: 2 bases; J trimming: 4 bases; junction bases outside the gene matches: 2. CDR3 length equals 15 residues.

The CDR3 reads CATSDPKVCGVGQGVSYEKLFF. As DNA, the CDR3 is TGTGCCACCAGTGATCCTAAGGTGTGTGGGGTGGGACAGGGGGTTTCGTATGAAAAACTGTTTTTT. This chain links TRBV24-1 with TRBJ1-4, with TRBD1 matching over 11 bases. V lost 3 bases to trimming and J lost 6 bases; unmatched junction nucleotides: 23. Germline V gene sequence: CDR1 KGHDR, CDR2 SFDVKD. This CDR3 is 22 amino acids long.

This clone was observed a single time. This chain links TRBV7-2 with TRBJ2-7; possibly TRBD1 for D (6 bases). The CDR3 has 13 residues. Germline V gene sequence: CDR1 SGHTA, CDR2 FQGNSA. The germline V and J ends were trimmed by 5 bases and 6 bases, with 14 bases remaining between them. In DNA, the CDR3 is TGTGCCAGCAGCAAGAGACAGGAAAGCGAGCAGTACTTC. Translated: CASSKRQESEQYF.

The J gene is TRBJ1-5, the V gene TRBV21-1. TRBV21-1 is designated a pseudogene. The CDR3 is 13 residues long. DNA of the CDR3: TGTGCCAGCAAAAACAGACTTAATCAGCCCCAGCATTTT. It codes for CASKNRLNQPQHF.

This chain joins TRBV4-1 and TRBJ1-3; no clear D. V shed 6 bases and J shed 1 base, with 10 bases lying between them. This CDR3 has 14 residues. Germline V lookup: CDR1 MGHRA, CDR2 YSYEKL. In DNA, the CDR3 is TGCGCCAGCAGTCTAACCCTTTCTGGAAACACCATATATTTT. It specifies CASSLTLSGNTIYF.